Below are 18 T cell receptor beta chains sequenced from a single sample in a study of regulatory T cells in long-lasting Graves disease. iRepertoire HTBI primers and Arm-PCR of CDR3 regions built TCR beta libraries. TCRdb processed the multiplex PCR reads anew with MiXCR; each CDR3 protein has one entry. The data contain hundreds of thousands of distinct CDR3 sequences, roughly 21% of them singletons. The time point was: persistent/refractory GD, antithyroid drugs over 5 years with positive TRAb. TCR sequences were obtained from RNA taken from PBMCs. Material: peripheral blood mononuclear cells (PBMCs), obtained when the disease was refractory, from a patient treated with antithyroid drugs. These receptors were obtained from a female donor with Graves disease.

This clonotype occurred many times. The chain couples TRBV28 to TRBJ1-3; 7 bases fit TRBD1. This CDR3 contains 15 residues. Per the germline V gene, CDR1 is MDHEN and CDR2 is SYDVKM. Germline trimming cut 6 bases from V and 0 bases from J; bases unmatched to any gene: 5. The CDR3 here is CASSLGTVSGNTIYF. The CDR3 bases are TGTGCCAGCAGCTTGGGGACAGTCTCTGGAAACACCATATATTTT.

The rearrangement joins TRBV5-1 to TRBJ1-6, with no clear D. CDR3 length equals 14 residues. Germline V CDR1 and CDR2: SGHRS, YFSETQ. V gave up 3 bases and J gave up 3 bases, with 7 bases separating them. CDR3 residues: CASSSEGYNSPLHF. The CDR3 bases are TGCGCCAGCAGCTCCGAGGGCTATAATTCACCCCTCCACTTT.

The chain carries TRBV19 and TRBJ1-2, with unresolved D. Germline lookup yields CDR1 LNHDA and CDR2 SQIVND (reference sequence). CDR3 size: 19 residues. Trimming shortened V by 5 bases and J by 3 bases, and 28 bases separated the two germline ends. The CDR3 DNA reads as TGTGCCAGTAGTGCATTAGGAACGAGGGCTCTGGGATTTGACTATGGCTACACCTTC. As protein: CASSALGTRALGFDYGYTF.

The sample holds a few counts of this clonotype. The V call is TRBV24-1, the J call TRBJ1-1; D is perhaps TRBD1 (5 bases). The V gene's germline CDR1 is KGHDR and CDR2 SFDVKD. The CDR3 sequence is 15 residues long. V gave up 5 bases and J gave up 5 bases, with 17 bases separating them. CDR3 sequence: CATSGVGPRGTEAFF. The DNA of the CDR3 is TGTGCCACCAGTGGGGTGGGACCGCGCGGTACTGAAGCTTTCTTT.

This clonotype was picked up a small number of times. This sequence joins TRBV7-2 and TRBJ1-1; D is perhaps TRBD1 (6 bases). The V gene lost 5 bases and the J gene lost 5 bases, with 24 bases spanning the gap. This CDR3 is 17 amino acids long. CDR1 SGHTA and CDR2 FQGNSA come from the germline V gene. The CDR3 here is CASSPKYPGGARTEAFF. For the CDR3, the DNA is TGTGCCAGCAGCCCAAAGTACCCCGGGGGCGCGCGGACTGAAGCTTTCTTT. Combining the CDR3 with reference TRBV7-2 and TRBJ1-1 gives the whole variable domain GAGVSQSPSNKVTEKGKDVELRCDPISGHTALYWYRQSLGQGLEFLIYFQGNSAPDKSGLPSDRFSAERTGGSVSTLTIQRTQQEDSAVYLCASSPKYPGGARTEAFFGQGTRLTVV.

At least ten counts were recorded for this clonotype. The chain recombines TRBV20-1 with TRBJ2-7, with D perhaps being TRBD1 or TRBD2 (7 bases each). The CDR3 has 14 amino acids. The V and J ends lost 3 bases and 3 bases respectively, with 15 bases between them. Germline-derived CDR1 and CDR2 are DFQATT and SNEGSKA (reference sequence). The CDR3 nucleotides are TGCAGTGCTAGGTCCGACAGGGAGGGCTACGAGCAGTACTTC. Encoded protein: CSARSDREGYEQYF.

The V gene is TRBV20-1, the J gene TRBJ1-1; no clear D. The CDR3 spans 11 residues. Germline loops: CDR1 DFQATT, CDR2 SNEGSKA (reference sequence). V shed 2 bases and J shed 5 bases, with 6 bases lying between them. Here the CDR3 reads CSARHGTEAFF. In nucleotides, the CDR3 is TGCAGTGCTAGACACGGGACTGAAGCTTTCTTT.

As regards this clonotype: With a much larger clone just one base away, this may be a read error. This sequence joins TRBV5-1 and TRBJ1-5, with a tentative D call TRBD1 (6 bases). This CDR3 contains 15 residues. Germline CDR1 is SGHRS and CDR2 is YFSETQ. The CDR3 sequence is CAGSLGGGGGQPQHF. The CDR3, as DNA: TGCGCCGGCAGCTTGGGAGGCGGGGGCGGTCAGCCCCAGCATTTT.

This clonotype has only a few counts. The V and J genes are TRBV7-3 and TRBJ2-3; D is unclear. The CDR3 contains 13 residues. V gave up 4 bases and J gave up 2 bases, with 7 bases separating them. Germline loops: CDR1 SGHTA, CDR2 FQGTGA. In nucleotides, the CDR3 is TGTGCCAGCAGCTCCAGTCTCACAGATACGCAGTATTTT. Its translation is CASSSSLTDTQYF.

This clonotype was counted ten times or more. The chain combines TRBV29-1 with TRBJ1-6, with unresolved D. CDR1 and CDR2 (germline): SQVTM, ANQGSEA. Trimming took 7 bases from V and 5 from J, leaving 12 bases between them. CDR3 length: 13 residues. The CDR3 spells CSGTRDDNSPLHF. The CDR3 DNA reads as TGCAGCGGAACCCGGGATGATAATTCACCCCTCCACTTT.

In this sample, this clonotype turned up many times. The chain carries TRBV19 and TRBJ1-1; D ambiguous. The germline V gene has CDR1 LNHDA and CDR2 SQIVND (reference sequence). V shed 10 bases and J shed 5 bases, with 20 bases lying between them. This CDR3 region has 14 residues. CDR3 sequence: CATIPDPWGTEAFF. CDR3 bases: TGTGCCACCATCCCCGACCCGTGGGGAACTGAAGCTTTCTTT.

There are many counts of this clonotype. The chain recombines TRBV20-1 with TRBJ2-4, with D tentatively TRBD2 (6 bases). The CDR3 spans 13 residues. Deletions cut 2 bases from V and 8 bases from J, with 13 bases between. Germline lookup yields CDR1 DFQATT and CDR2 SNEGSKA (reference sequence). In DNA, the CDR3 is TGCAGTGCTAGACAGCGGCGGGGTGACATTCAGTACTTC. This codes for CSARQRRGDIQYF.

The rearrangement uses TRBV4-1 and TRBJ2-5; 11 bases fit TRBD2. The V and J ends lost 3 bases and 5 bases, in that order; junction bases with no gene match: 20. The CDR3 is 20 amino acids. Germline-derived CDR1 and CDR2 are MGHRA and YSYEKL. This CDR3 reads CASSHLTPGLAAQPRETQYF. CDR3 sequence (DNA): TGCGCCAGCAGCCACCTAACACCGGGACTAGCGGCTCAGCCAAGGGAGACCCAGTACTTC.

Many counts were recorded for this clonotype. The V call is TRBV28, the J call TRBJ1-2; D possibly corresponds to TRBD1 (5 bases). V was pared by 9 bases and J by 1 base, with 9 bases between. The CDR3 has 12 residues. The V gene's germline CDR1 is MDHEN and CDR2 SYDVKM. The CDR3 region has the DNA TGTGCCAGTGGGGGACGTAACTATGGCTACACCTTC. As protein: CASGGRNYGYTF.

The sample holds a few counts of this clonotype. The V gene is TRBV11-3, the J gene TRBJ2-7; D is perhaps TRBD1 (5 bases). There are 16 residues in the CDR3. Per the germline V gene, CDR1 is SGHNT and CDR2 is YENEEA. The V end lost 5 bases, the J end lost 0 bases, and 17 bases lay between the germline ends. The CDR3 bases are TGTGCCAGCAGCCCTGATAATGGCAGGGCCTCCTACGAGCAGTACTTC. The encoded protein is CASSPDNGRASYEQYF. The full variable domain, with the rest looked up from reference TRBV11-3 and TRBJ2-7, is EAGVVQSPRYKIIEKKQPVAFWCNPISGHNTLYWYLQNLGQGPELLIRYENEEAVDDSQLPKDRFSAERLKGVDSTLKIQPAELGDSAVYLCASSPDNGRASYEQYFGPGTRLTVT.

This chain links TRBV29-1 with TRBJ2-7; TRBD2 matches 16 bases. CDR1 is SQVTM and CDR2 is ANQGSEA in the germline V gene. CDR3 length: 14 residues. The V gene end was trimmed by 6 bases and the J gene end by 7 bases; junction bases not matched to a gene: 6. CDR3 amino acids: CSVGLAGGSREQYF. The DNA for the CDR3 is TGCAGCGTGGGACTAGCGGGAGGGTCTCGGGAGCAGTACTTC.

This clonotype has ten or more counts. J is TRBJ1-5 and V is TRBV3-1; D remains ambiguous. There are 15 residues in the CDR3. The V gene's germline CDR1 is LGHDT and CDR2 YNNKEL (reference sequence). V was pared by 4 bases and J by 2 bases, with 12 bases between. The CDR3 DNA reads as TGTGCCAGCAGCCCGGATCGCGTAGGCAATCAGCCCCAGCATTTT. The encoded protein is CASSPDRVGNQPQHF.

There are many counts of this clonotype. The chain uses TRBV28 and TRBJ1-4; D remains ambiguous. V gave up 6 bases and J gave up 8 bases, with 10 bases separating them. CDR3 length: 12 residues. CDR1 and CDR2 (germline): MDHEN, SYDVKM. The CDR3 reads CASRAAGEKLFF. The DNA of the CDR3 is TGTGCCAGCAGGGCTGCGGGGGAAAAACTGTTTTTT.